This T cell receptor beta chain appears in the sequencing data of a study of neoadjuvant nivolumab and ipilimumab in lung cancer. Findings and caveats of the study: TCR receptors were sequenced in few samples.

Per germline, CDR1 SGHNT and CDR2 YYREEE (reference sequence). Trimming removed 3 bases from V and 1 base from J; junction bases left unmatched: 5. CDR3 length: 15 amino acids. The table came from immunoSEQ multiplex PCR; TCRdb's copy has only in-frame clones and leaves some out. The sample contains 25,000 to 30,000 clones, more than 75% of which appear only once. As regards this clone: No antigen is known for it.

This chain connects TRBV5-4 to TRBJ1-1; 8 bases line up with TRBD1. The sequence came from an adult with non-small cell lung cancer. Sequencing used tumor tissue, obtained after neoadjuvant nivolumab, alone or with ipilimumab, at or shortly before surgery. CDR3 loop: CASSWGTGANTEAFF. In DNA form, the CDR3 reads TGTGCCAGCAGCTGGGGGACAGGAGCGAACACTGAAGCTTTCTTT. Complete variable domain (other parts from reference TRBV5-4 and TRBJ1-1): ETGVTQSPTHLIKTRGQQVTLRCSSQSGHNTVSWYQQALGQGPQFIFQYYREEENGRGNFPPRFSGLQFPNYSSELNVNALELDDSALYLCASSWGTGANTEAFFGQGTRLTVV.